The T cell receptor beta chain under discussion was sequenced for a study of chemoradiotherapy in HPV16-positive cancers. Produced via immunoSEQ multiplex PCR; TCRdb's table is partial and in-frame only. The table lists just under 8,000 clones, 65% to 70% of them singletons. Germline V gene data show CDR1 as MNHEY and CDR2 as SVGAGI. V was trimmed by 2 bases and J by 4 bases, leaving 14 bases between them. The CDR3 consists of 15 residues. This sequence joins TRBV6-5 and TRBJ2-5; tentatively, D is TRBD2 (5 bases). The sequence was obtained from a human donor with HPV-associated anogenital cancer. Specimen collection occurred from a patient who underwent chemoradiotherapy. CDR3 bases: TGTGCCAGCAGTTACGATGGACGACGGGGAGAGACCCAGTACTTC. This encodes CASSYDGRRGETQYF.